This T cell receptor beta chain was observed in a study of blood T cell repertoires in COVID-19. Background on the study: COVID-19 samples collected from the United States, Italy and Spain covered acute and convalescent phases. In each case, the material was cDNA or gDNA derived from T cells, B-cell-depleted T cells, or PBMCs.

Authors' data handling: Reference gene primer amplification gave nucleated cell count estimates. The table came from immunoSEQ multiplex PCR; TCRdb's copy has only in-frame clones and leaves some out. V and J calls and clone size come straight from that table; D and trimming were deduced from the DNA. The sample shows about 190,000 clones, roughly 86% of them seen only once. There are 12 residues in the CDR3. The germline V and J ends were trimmed by 1 base and 6 bases, with 9 bases remaining between them. Germline CDR1 SQVTM, CDR2 ANQGSEA. This sequence originates from a man in his forties with active or convalescent COVID-19. The chain couples TRBV29-1 to TRBJ2-5; unclear D gene. The sample consisted of peripheral blood. CDR3: CSVEGQAQTQYF. CDR3 bases: TGCAGCGTTGAAGGGCAGGCTCAGACCCAGTACTTC.